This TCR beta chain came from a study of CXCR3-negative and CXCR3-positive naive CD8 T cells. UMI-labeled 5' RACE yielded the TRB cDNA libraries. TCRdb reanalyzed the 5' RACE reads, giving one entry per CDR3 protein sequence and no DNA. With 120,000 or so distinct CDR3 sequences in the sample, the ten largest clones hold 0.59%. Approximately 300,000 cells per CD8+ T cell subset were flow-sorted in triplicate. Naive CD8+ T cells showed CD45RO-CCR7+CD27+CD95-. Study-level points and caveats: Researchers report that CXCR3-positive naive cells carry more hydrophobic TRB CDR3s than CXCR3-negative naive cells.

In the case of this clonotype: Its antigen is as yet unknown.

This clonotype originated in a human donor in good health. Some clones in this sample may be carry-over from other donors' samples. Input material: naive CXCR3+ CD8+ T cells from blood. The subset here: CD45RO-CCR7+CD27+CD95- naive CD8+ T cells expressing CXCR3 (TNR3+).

CDR3 loop: CASSFEGGAYEQYF. The chain is built from TRBV11-2 and TRBJ2-7; without DNA, the TCRdb call of TRBD1 cannot be checked. Per the germline V gene, CDR1 is SGHAT and CDR2 is FQNNGV. The CDR3 consists of 14 residues. Full variable domain (outside the CDR3, taken from reference TRBV11-2 and TRBJ2-7): EAGVAQSPRYKIIEKRQSVAFWCNPISGHATLYWYQQILGQGPKLLIQFQNNGVVDDSQLPKDRFSAERLKGVDSTLKIQPAKLEDSAVYLCASSFEGGAYEQYFGPGTRLTVT.